This TCR beta chain originates from a study of cytomegalovirus exposure and HLA in healthy donors. The PCR contained 60 Vbeta and 13 Jbeta primers. The method was immunoSEQ multiplex PCR; TCRdb's version includes in-frame clones alone and lacks a portion of them. The sample shows some 120,000 clones, about three quarters of them seen only once. The CDR3 is 13 residues long. Germline CDR1 is MDHEN and CDR2 is SYDVKM. V shed 3 bases and J shed 2 bases, with 7 bases lying between them. The rearrangement uses TRBV28 and TRBJ1-2; D is unclear. This TCR was recovered from a middle-aged man in good health and CMV-seropositive. Sequenced material: PBMCs. The CDR3 loop reads CASSFVGNYGYTF. CDR3 bases: TGTGCCAGCAGTTTTGTGGGCAACTATGGCTACACCTTC.